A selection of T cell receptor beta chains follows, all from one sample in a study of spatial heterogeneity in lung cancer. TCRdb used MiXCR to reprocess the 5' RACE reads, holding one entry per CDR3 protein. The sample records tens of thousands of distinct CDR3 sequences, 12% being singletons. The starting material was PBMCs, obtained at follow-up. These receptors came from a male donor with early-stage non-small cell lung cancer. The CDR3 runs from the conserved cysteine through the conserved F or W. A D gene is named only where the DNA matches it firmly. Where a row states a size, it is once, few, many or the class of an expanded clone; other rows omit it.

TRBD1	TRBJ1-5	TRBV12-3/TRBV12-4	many	CASSSPGTGVQPQHF	TGTGCCAGCAGCAGCCCCGGGACAGGGGTTCAGCCCCAGCATTTT
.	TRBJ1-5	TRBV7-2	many	CASSLAKGSNQPQHF	TGTGCCAGCAGCTTAGCAAAGGGGAGCAATCAGCCCCAGCATTTT
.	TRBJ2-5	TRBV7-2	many	CASSLVGRGGTQYF	TGTGCCAGCAGCTTAGTAGGCAGGGGAGGGACCCAGTACTTC
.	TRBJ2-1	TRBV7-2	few	CASSRGWSTNEQFF	TGTGCCAGCAGCCGCGGATGGAGTACCAATGAGCAGTTCTTC
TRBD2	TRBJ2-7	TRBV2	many	CASRAGLVYEQYF	TGTGCCAGCAGAGCAGGACTAGTTTACGAGCAGTACTTC
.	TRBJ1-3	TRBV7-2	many	CASSLTGTSGNTIYF	TGTGCCAGCAGCCTTACCGGGACATCTGGAAACACCATATATTTT
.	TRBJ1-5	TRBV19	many	CASSIGRKNSNQPQHF	TGTGCCAGTAGTATAGGTCGTAAAAATAGCAATCAGCCCCAGCATTTT
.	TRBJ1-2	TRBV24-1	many	CATSPAGGDNYGYTF	TGTGCCACCAGTCCCGCCGGGGGGGATAACTATGGCTACACCTTC
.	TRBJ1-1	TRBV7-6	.	CASSLDRYNTEAFF	TGTGCCAGCAGCTTAGACAGGTATAACACTGAAGCTTTCTTT
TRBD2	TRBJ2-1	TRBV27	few	CASSLLASGGAGQFF	TGTGCCAGCAGTTTATTGGCTAGCGGGGGGGCCGGGCAGTTCTTC
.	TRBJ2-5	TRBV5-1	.	CASSLASVRQETQYF	TGCGCCAGCAGCCTGGCAAGCGTACGCCAAGAGACCCAGTACTTC
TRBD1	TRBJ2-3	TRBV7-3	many	CASSPGTGTDTQYF	TGTGCCAGCAGTCCCGGGACAGGGACAGATACGCAGTATTTT
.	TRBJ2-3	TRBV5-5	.	CASSFYASGMDTDTQYF	TGTGCCAGCAGCTTCTACGCCTCAGGGATGGACACAGATACGCAGTATTTT
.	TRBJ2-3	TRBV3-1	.	CASSPLLISTDTQYF	TGTGCCAGCAGCCCCCTCTTGATTAGCACAGATACGCAGTATTTT
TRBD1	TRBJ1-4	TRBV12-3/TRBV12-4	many	CASTRDRPSLIHNEKLFF	TGTGCCAGCACCCGGGACAGACCCTCCCTCATACATAATGAAAAACTGTTTTTT
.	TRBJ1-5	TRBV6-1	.	CASSPRHRVGGSNQPQHF	TGTGCCAGCAGTCCCCGACACAGGGTCGGGGGTAGCAATCAGCCCCAGCATTTT
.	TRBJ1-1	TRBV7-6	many	CASSLAAGPMNTEAFF	TGTGCCAGCAGCTTAGCAGCAGGTCCAATGAACACTGAAGCTTTCTTT
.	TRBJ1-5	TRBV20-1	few	CSARDPVDLRAQHF	TGCAGTGCTAGAGATCCAGTGGATTTGAGGGCCCAGCATTTT
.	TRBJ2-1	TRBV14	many	CASSRGGGEQFF	TGTGCCAGCAGCCGGGGTGGCGGGGAGCAGTTCTTC
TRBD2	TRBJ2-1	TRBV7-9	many	CASSPGLAGVLHEQFF	TGTGCCAGCAGCCCGGGACTAGCGGGAGTTTTACATGAGCAGTTCTTC
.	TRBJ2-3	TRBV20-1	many	CSAPGGDTQYF	TGCAGTGCCCCCGGGGGCGATACGCAGTATTTT
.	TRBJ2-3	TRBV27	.	CASSPRLPSTDTQYF	TGTGCCAGCAGTCCAAGACTTCCTAGCACAGATACGCAGTATTTT
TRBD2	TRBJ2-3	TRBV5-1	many	CASSLGLAQGTDTQYF	TGCGCCAGCAGCCTGGGACTAGCCCAAGGCACAGATACGCAGTATTTT
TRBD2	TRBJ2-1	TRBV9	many	CASSPTQPHTSGSYNEQFF	TGTGCCAGCAGCCCAACCCAACCCCATACTAGCGGGAGCTACAATGAGCAGTTCTTC
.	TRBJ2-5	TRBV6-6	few	CASSRRAQGTQYF	TGTGCCAGCAGTCGCCGGGCCCAAGGGACCCAGTACTTC
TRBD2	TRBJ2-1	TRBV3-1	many	CASSPRTSGRAHEQFF	TGTGCCAGCAGCCCTAGGACTAGCGGGAGGGCCCATGAGCAGTTCTTC
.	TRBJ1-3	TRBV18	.	CASSPMDSSSGNTIYF	TGTGCCAGCTCACCTATGGACAGCTCCTCTGGAAACACCATATATTTT
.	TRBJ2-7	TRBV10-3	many	CAISERTVYEQYF	TGTGCCATCAGTGAGCGGACAGTCTACGAGCAGTACTTC
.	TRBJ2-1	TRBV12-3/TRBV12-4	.	CASNLQGNEQFF	TGTGCCAGCAATCTACAGGGAAATGAGCAGTTCTTC
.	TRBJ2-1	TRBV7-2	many	CASSLGGGIRYNEQFF	TGTGCCAGCAGCTTAGGAGGGGGGATCCGCTACAATGAGCAGTTCTTC
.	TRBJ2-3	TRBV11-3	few	CASSGGGADTQYF	TGTGCCAGCAGCGGTGGGGGCGCCGATACGCAGTATTTT
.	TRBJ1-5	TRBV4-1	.	CASSPEGGNQPQHF	TGCGCCAGCAGCCCGGAGGGGGGCAATCAGCCCCAGCATTTT
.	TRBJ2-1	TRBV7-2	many	CASSLNPLGLQFF	TGTGCCAGCAGCTTAAATCCTCTAGGTCTCCAGTTCTTC
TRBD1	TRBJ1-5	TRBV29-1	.	CSVTDRGVGQPQHF	TGCAGCGTGACGGACAGGGGAGTAGGACAGCCCCAGCATTTT
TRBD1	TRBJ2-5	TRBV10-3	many	CAISVTGGETQYF	TGTGCCATCAGTGTGACAGGGGGAGAGACCCAGTACTTC
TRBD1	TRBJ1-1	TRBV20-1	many	CSVKRQGNTEAFF	TGCAGTGTAAAACGACAGGGTAACACTGAAGCTTTCTTT
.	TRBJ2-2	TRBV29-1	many	CSVDSVSRNGELFF	TGCAGCGTGGATTCAGTCTCGCGAAATGGGGAGCTGTTTTTT